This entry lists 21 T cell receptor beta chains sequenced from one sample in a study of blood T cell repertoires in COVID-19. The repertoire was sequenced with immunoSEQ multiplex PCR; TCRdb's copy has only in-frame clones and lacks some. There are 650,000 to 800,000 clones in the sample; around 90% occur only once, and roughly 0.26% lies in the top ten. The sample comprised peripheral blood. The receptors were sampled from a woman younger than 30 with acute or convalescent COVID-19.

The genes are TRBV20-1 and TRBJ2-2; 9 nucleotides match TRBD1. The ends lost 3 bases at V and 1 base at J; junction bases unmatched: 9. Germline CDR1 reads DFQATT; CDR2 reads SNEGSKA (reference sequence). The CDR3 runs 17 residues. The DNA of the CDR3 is TGCAGTGCTAGTCCCGATAGGACAGGGGTGAACACCGGGGAGCTGTTTTTT. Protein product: CSASPDRTGVNTGELFF.

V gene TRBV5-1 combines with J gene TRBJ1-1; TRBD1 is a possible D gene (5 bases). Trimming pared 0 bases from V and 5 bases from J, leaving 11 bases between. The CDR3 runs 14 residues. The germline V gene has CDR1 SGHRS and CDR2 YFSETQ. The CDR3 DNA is TGCGCCAGCAGCTTGGAGGCAGGGCGGACTGAAGCTTTCTTT. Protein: CASSLEAGRTEAFF.

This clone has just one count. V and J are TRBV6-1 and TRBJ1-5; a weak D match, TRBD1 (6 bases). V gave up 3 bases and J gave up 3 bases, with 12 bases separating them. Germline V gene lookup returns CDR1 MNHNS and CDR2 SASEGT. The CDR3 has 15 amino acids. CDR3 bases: TGTGCCAGCAGTGAGGGGGGGGCTAACAATCAGCCCCAGCATTTT. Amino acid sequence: CASSEGGANNQPQHF.

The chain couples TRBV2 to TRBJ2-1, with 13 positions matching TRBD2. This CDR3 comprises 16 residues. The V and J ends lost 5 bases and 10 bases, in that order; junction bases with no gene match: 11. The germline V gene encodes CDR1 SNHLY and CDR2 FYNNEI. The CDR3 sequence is CASSISLPGLAGEQFF. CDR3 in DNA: TGTGCCAGCAGTATTTCCCTCCCGGGACTAGCGGGGGAGCAGTTCTTC.

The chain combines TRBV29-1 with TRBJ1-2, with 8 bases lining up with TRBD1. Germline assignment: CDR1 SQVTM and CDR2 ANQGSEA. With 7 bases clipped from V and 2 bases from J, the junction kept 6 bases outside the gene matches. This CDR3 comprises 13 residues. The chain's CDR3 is CSAGGQANYGYTF. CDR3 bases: TGCAGCGCTGGGGGACAGGCGAACTATGGCTACACCTTC.

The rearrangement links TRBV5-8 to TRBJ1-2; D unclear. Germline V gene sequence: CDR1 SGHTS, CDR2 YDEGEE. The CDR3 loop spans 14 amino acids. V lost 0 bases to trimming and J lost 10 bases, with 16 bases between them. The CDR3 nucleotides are TGTGCCAGCAGCTTGGCCGGGTTAGGGAGGATCTACACCTTC. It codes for CASSLAGLGRIYTF.

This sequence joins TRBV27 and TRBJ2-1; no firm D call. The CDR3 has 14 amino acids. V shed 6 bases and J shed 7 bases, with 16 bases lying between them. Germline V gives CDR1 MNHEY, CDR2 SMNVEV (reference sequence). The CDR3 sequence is CASRLLGAPNEQFF. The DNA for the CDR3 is TGTGCCAGCAGGCTTCTTGGAGCGCCGAATGAGCAGTTCTTC.

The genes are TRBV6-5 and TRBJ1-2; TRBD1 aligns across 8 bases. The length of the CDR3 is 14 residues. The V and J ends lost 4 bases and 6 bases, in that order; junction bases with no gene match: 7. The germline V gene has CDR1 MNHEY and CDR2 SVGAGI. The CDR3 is CASSFSRGLNGYTF. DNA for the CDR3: TGTGCCAGCAGTTTCTCCAGGGGGCTTAATGGCTACACCTTC.

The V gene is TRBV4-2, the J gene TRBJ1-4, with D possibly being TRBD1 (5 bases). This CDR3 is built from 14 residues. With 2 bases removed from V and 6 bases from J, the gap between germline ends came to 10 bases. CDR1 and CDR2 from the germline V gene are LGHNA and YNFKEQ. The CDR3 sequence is CASSQWGGDEKLFF. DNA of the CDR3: TGTGCCAGCAGCCAATGGGGCGGGGATGAAAAACTGTTTTTT.

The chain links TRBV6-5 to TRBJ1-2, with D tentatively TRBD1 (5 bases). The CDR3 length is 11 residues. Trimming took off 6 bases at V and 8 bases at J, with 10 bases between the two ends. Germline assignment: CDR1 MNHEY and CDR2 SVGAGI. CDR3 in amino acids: CASSPGFGYTF. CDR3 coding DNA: TGTGCCAGCAGCCCAGGGTTCGGCTACACCTTC.

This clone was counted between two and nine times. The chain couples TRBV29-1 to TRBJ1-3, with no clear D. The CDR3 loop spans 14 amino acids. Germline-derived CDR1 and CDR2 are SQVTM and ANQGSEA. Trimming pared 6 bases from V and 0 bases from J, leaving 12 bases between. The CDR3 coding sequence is TGCAGCGTCGGGGAGGGATACTCTGGAAACACCATATATTTT. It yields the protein CSVGEGYSGNTIYF.

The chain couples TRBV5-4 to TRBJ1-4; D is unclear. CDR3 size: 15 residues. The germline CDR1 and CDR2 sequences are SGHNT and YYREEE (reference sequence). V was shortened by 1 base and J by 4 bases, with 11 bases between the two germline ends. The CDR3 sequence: CASSLFGSDNEKLFF. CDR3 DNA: TGTGCCAGCAGCTTGTTCGGCAGCGATAATGAAAAACTGTTTTTT.

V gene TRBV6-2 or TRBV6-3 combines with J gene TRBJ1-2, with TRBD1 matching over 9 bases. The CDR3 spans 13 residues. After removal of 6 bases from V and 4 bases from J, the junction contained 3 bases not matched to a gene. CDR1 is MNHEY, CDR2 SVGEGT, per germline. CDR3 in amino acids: CASSGQGTYGYTF. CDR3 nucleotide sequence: TGTGCCAGCAGCGGACAGGGGACCTATGGCTACACCTTC.

The CDR3 spells CASSSGPNGYTF. DNA of the CDR3: TGTGCCAGCAGCTCTGGGCCAAATGGCTACACCTTC. This chain links TRBV7-3 with TRBJ1-2, with D unclear. The CDR3 length is 12 residues. The V end lost 4 bases, the J end lost 6 bases, and 9 bases lay between the germline ends. Germline V gives CDR1 SGHTA, CDR2 FQGTGA. Using reference TRBV7-3 and TRBJ1-2 for the parts outside the CDR3, the full variable domain is GAGVSQTPSNKVTEKGKYVELRCDPISGHTALYWYRQSLGQGPEFLIYFQGTGAADDSGLPNDRFFAVRPEGSVSTLKIQRTERGDSAVYLCASSSGPNGYTFGSGTRLTVV.

For the CDR3, the DNA is TGTGCCAGCAGTTCCTCCCTCGAGGCGTACAATTCACCCCTCCACTTT. Its protein product is CASSSSLEAYNSPLHF. The rearrangement links TRBV28 to TRBJ1-6; D uncertain. Trimming shortened V by 4 bases and J by 7 bases, and 17 bases separated the two germline ends. In germline, CDR1 is MDHEN, CDR2 SYDVKM. This CDR3 has 16 residues.

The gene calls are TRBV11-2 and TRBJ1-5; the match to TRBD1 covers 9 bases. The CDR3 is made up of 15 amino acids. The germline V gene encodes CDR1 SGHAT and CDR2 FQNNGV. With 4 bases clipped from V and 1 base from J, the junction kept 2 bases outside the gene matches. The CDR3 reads CASSYRGQSNQPQHF. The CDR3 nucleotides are TGTGCCAGCAGCTACAGGGGGCAGAGCAATCAGCCCCAGCATTTT.

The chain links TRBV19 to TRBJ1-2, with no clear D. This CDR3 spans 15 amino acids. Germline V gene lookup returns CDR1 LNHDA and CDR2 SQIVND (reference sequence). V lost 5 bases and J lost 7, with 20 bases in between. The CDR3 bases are TGTGCCAGTAGTCCCCCGGCTTCCCCGGGTGGTGGCTACACCTTC. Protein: CASSPPASPGGGYTF.

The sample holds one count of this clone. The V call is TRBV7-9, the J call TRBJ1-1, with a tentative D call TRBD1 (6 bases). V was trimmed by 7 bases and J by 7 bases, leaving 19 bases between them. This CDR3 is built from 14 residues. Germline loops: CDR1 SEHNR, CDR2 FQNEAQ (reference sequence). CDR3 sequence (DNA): TGTGCCAGCACCGAAATGGGGGCAGTGCGTGAAGCTTTCTTT. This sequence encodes CASTEMGAVREAFF. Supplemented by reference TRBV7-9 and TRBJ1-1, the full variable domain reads DTGVSQNPRHKITKRGQNVTFRCDPISEHNRLYWYRQTLGQGPEFLTYFQNEAQLEKSRLLSDRFSAERPKGSFSTLEIQRTEQGDSAMYLCASTEMGAVREAFFGQGTRLTVV.

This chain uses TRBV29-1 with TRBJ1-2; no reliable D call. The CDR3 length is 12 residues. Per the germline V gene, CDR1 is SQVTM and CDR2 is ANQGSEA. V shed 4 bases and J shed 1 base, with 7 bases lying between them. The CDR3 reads CSVAHSNYGYTF. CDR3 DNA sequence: TGCAGCGTTGCCCACAGTAACTATGGCTACACCTTC.

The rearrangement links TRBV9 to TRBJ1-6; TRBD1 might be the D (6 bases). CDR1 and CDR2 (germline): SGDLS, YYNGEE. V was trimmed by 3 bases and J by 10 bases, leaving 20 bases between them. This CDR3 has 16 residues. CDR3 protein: CASSEQGALATSPLHF. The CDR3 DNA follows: TGTGCCAGCAGCGAACAGGGAGCCCTCGCGACGTCACCCCTCCACTTT.

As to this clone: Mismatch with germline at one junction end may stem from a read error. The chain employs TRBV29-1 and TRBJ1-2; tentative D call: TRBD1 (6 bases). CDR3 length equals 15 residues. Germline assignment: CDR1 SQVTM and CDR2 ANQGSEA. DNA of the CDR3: TGCAGCGTCGAAGCCAGGGGCGATCCTAACTATGGCTACACCTTC. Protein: CSVEARGDPNYGYTF.